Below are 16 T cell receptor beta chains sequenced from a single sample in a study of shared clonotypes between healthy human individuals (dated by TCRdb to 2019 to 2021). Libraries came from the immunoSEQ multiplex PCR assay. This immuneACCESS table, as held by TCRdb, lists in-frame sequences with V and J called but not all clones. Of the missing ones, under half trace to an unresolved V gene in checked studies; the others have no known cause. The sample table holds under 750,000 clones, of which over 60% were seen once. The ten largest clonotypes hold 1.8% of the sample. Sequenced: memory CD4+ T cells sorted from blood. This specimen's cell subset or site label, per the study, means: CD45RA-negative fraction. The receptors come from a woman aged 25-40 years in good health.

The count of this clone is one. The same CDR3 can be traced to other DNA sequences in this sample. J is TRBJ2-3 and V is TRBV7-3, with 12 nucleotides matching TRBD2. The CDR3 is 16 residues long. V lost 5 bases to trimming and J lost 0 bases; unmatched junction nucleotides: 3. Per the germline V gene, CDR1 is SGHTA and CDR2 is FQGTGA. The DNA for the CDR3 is TGTGCCAGCAGCCCGGGGACTAGCGGGAGCACAGATACGCAGTATTTT. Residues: CASSPGTSGSTDTQYF.

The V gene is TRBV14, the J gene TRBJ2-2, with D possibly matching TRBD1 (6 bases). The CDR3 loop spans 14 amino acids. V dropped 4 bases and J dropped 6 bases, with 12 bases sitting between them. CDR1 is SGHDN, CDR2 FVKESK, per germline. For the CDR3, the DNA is TGTGCCAGCAGCCCATCTAGGACAGCCGGGGAGCTGTTTTTT. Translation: CASSPSRTAGELFF.

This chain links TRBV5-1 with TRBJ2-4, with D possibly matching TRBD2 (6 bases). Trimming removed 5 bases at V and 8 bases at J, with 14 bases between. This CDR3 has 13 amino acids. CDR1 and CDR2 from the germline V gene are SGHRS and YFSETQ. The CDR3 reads CASRENGGDIQYF. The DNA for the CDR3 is TGCGCCAGCAGGGAGAACGGAGGGGACATTCAGTACTTC.

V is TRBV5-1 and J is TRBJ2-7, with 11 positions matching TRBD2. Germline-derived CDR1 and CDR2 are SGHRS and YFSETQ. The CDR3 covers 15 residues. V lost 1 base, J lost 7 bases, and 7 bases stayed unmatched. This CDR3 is CASSLTLAGEGEQYF. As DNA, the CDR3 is TGCGCCAGCAGCTTGACACTAGCGGGAGAGGGTGAGCAGTACTTC.

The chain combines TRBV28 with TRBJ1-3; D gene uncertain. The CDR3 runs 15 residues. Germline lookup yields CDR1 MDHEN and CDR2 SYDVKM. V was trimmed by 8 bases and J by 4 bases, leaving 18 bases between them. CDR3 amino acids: CASPSGWTGGNTIYF. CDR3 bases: TGTGCCAGCCCGAGCGGGTGGACTGGGGGAAACACCATATATTTT.

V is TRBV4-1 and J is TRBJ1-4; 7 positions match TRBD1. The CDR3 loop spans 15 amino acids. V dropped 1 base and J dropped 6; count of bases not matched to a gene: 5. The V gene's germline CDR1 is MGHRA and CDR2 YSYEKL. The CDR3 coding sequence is TGCGCCAGCAGCCAAGGTACCGGGACAGATGAAAAACTGTTTTTT. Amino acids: CASSQGTGTDEKLFF.

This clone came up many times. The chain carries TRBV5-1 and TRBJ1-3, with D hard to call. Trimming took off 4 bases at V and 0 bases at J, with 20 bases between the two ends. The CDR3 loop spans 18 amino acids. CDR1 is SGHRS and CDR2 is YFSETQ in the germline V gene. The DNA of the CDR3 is TGCGCCAGCAGCCCACGGGCCGGGTCGGGAAGCTCTGGAAACACCATATATTTT. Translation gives CASSPRAGSGSSGNTIYF.

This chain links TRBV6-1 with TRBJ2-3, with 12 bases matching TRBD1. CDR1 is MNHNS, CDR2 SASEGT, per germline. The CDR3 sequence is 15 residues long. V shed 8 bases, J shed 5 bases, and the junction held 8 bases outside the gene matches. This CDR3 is CASVPGQGAIDTQYF. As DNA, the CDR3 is TGTGCCAGCGTACCGGGACAGGGGGCAATAGATACGCAGTATTTT.

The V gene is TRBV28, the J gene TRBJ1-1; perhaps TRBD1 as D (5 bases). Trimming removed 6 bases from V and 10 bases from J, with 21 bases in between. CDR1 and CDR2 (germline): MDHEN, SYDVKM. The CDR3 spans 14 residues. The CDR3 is CASRQSSGSWVAFF. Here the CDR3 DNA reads TGTGCCAGCAGACAAAGCTCAGGGTCATGGGTAGCTTTCTTT. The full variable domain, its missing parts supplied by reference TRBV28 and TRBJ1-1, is DVKVTQSSRYLVKRTGEKVFLECVQDMDHENMFWYRQDPGLGLRLIYFSYDVKMKEKGDIPEGYSVSREKKERFSLILESASTNQTSMYLCASRQSSGSWVAFFGQGTRLTVV.

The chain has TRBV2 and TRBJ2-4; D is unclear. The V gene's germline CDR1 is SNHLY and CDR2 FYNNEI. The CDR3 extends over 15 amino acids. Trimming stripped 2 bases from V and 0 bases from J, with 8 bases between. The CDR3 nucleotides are TGTGCCAGCAGTGAATCTACACAAGCCAAAAACATTCAGTACTTC. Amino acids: CASSESTQAKNIQYF.

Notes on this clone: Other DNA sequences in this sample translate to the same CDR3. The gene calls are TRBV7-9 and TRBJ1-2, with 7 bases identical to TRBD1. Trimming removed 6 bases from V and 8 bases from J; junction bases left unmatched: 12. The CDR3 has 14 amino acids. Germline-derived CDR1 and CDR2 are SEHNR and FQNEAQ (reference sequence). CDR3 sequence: CASSPPDRVYGYTF. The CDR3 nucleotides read TGTGCCAGCAGTCCACCAGACAGGGTATACGGCTACACCTTC.

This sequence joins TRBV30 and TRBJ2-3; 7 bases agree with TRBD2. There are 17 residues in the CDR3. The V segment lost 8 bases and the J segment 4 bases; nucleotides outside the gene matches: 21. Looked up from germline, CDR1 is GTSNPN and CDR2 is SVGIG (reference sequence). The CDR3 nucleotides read TGTGCCGGCGACGGGGGGAGCGTCGGTCTGCGGCCAGATACGCAGTATTTT. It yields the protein CAGDGGSVGLRPDTQYF.

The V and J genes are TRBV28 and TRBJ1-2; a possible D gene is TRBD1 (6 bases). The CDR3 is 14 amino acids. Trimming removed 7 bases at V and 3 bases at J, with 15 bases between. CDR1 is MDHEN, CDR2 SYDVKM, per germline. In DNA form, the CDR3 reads TGTGCCAGCATACAGGGCGAGGGGGACTATGGCTACACCTTC. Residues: CASIQGEGDYGYTF.

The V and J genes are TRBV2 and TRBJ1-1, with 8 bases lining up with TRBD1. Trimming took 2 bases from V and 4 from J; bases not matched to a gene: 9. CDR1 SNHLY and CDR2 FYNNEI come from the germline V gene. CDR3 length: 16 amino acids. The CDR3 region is CASSESLGTGGTEAFF. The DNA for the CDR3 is TGTGCCAGCAGTGAAAGTCTTGGTACAGGGGGCACTGAAGCTTTCTTT.

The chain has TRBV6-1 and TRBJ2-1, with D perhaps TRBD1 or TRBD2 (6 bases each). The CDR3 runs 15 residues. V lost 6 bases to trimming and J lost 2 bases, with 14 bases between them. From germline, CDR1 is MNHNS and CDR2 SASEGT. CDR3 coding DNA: TGTGCCAGCAGCCGGAGGGGGAATGCCTACAATGAGCAGTTCTTC. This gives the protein CASSRRGNAYNEQFF.

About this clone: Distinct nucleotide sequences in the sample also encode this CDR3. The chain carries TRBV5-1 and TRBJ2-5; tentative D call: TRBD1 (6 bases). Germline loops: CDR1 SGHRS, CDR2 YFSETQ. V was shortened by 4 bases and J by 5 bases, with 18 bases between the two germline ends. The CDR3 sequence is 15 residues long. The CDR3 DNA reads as TGCGCCAGCAGCCTATTGGGGGCTCGCGAGGAGACCCAGTACTTC. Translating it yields CASSLLGAREETQYF.